The T cell receptor beta chain described here comes from a study of cytomegalovirus exposure and HLA in healthy donors. With regard to this clone: The target antigen is unknown.

V was pared by 4 bases and J by 7 bases, with 7 bases of the junction left unmatched. The CDR3 runs to 13 residues. Germline values: CDR1 GTSNPN, CDR2 SVGIG (reference sequence). Study observations and caveats: In a later analysis, specific HLA alleles were associated with about 18,000 TCR beta sequences at a 0.05 false discovery rate. Per published reports, the classifier diagnosed cytomegalovirus status with high specificity and sensitivity. As immune exposure information, only CMV serostatus was available.

PCR primers comprised 60 Vbeta and 13 Jbeta primers. Repertoires were generated with immunoSEQ multiplex PCR, while TCRdb's copy carries only in-frame clones and drops some. Of about 200,000 clones listed, 70% to 80% are singletons. The sequence came from a male donor in good health and CMV-seropositive. Sequenced input: PBMCs. This chain uses TRBV30 with TRBJ1-5, with 7 bases aligning to TRBD1. CDR3 nucleotides: TGTGCCTGGAATGACAGGGAGGCCCAGCCCCAGCATTTT. Its translation is CAWNDREAQPQHF.